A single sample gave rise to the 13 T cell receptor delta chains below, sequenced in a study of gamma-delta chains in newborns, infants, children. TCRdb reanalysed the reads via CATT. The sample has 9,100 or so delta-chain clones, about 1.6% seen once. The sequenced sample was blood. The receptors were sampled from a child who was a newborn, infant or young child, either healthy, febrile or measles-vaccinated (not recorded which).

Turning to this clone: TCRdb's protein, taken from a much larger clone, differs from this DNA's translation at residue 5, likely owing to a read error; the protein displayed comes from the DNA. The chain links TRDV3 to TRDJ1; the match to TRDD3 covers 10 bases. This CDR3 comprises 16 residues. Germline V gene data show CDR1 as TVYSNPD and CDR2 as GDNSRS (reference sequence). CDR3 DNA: TGCGCCATGGTGTGCTGGGGGATAAGGGACACCGATAAACTCATCTTT. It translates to CAMVCWGIRDTDKLIF.

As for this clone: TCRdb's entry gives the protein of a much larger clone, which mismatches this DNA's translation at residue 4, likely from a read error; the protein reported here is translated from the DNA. The CDR3 sequence: CACGTGRDFIDKLIF. The DNA for the CDR3 is TGTGCCTGTGGCACCGGGAGGGATTTTATCGATAAACTCATCTTT. The chain recombines TRDV2 with TRDJ1; the D gene is possibly TRDD3 (5 bases). This CDR3 is 15 amino acids long. Germline V lookup: CDR1 GEAIGNYY, CDR2 EKD.

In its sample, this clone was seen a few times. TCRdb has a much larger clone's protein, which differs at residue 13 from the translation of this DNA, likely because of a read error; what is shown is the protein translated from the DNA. As DNA, the CDR3 is TGTGCCTGTGACACCCCCTTTGGGGGATCAAACTCCCGGGACACCCGACAGATGTTTTTC. It codes for CACDTPFGGSNSRDTRQMFF. The chain recombines TRDV2 with TRDJ3, with TRDD3 identical over 8 bases. The CDR3 is 20 amino acids. The germline CDR1 and CDR2 sequences are GEAIGNYY and EKD.

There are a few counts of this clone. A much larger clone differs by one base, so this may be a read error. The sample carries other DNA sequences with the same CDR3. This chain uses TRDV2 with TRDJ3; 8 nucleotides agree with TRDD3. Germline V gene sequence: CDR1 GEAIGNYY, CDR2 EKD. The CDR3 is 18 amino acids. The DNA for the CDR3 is TGCGCCTGTGACACCGGCTGGGGGAGCTCCTGGGACACCCGACAGATGTTTTTC. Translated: CACDTGWGSSWDTRQMFF.

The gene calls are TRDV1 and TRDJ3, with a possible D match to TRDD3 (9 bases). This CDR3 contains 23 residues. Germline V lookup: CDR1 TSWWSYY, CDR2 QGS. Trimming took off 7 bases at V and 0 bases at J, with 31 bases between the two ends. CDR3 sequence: CALAVALPTLFGGYSWDTRQMFF. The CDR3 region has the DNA TGTGCTCTTGCCGTGGCACTTCCTACACTATTTGGGGGATACTCCTGGGACACCCGACAGATGTTTTTC.

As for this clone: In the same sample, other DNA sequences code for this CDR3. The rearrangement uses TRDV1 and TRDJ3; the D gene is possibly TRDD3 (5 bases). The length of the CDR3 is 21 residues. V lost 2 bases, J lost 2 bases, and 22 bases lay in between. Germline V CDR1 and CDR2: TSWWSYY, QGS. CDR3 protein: CALGESMFLDTGTWDTRQMFF. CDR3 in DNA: TGTGCTCTTGGGGAAAGTATGTTTCTCGATACAGGAACCTGGGACACCCGACAGATGTTTTTC.

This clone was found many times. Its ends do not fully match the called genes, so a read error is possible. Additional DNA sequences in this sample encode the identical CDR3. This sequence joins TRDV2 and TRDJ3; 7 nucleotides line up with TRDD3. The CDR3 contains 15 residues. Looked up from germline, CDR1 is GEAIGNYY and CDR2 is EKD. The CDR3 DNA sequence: TGTGCCTGTGACTGGGGGACCTGGGACACTCGACAGATGTTTTTC. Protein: CACDWGTWDTRQMFF.

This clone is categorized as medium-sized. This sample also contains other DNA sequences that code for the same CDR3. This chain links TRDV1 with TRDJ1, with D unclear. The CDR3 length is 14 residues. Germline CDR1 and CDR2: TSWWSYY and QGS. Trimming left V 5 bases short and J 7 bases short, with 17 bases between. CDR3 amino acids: CALGKPHLPVKLIF. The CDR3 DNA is TGTGCTCTTGGGAAGCCACACTTACCCGTTAAACTCATCTTT.

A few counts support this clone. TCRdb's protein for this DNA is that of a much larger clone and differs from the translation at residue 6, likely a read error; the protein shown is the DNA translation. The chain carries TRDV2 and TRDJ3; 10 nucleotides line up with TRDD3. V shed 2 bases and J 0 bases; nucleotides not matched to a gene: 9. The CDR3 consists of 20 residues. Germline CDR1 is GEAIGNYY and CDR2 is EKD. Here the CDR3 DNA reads TGTGCCTGTGACAAGAGTTACTGGGGGATCCACTCCTGGGACACCCGACAGATGTTTTTC. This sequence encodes CACDKSYWGIHSWDTRQMFF.

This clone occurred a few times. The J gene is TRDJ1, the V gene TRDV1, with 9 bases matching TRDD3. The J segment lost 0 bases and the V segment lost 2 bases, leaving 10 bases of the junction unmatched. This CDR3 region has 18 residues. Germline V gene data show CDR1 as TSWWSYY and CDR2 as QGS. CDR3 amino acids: CALGEFRRGIPYTDKLIF. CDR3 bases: TGTGCTCTTGGGGAATTTAGGAGGGGGATACCGTACACCGATAAACTCATCTTT.

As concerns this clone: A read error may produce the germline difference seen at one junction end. The chain's CDR3 is CACDTRGTTVGSSSWDTGQMFF. Written as DNA, the CDR3 is TGTGCCTGTGACACCAGGGGAACTACTGTGGGATCCAGCTCCTGGGACACCGGACAGATGTTTTTC. V and J are TRDV2 and TRDJ3; tentative D call: TRDD3 (5 bases). The CDR3 totals 22 residues. Germline-derived CDR1 and CDR2 are GEAIGNYY and EKD.

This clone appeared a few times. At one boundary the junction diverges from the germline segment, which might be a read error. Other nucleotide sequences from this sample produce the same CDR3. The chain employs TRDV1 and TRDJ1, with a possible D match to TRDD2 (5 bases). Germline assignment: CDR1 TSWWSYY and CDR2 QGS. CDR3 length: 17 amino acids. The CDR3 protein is CALGVHLRLPHTDKLIF. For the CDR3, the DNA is TGTGCTCTTGGGGTCCACCTTCGGTTGCCCCACACCGACAAACTCATCTTT.

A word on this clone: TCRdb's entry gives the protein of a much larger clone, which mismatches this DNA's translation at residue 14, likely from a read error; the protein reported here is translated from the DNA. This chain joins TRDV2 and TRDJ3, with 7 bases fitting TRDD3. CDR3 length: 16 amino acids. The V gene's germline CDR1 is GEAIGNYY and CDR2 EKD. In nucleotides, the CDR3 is TGTGCCTGTGACTGGGGGAGCTCCTGGGACACCCGACAGATATTTTTC. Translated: CACDWGSSWDTRQIFF.